These 13 T cell receptor beta chains were all obtained from the same sample, sequenced in a study of T cells in Graves' hyperthyroidism and ophthalmopathy. There were TCR beta CDR3 regions amplified from RNA transcripts. HTBI primers were employed in a first-round RT-PCR of the TCR CDR3. Via MiXCR, TCRdb re-called the multiplex PCR reads, giving one row per CDR3 protein. The data contain more than 500,000 distinct CDR3 sequences, 11% to 15% of them singletons. Sequenced sample: blood. Every receptor here comes from a woman aged 40-49 years with Graves' hyperthyroidism.

This clonotype was recorded many times. The V and J genes are TRBV28 and TRBJ1-4; D is uncertain. The CDR3 spans 13 residues. V was shortened by 5 bases and J by 0 bases, with 4 bases between the two germline ends. Germline CDR1 MDHEN, CDR2 SYDVKM. CDR3 nucleotides: TGTGCCAGCAGTATTACAACTAATGAAAAACTGTTTTTT. It codes for CASSITTNEKLFF.

At least ten counts were recorded for this clonotype. The chain combines TRBV5-8 with TRBJ2-7, with TRBD1 identical over 7 bases. This CDR3 spans 15 amino acids. Trimming took 3 bases from V and 1 from J; bases not matched to a gene: 7. Germline V gives CDR1 SGHTS, CDR2 YDEGEE. The CDR3 nucleotides are TGTGCCAGCAGCTCCGGGACAGTAAAGTCCTACGAGCAGTACTTC. It specifies CASSSGTVKSYEQYF. Drawing the rest from reference TRBV5-8 and TRBJ2-7, the complete variable domain is EAGVTQSPTHLIKTRGQQATLRCSPISGHTSVYWYQQALGLGLQFLLWYDEGEERNRGNFPPRFSGRQFPNYSSELNVNALELEDSALYLCASSSGTVKSYEQYFGPGTRLTVT.

A note on this clonotype: A read error may account for a junction end that differs from germline. V and J are TRBV6-2 or TRBV6-3 and TRBJ1-2; 9 nucleotides line up with TRBD1. CDR3 size: 17 residues. Germline V gene data show CDR1 as MNHEY and CDR2 as SVGEGT. The DNA of the CDR3 is TGTGCCAGCAGTGACTCCTCCGGGACAGGGCGGCTCTATGGCTACACCTTC. Translated, it gives CASSDSSGTGRLYGYTF.

This clonotype showed up many times. This chain joins TRBV28 and TRBJ2-7; D remains unclear. The V end was cut by 3 bases, the J end by 6 bases, with 3 bases between. Germline V CDR1 and CDR2: MDHEN, SYDVKM. The CDR3 is 10 amino acids. In nucleotides, the CDR3 is TGTGCCAGCAGTTTGCGCGAGCAGTACTTC. As protein: CASSLREQYF.

This clonotype has a count of ten or more. The J gene is TRBJ2-1, the V gene TRBV15, with D unclear. The CDR3 has 18 residues. V was trimmed by 3 bases and J by 0 bases, leaving 18 bases between them. CDR1 is LNHNV, CDR2 YYDKDF, per germline (reference sequence). This chain's CDR3 is CATSSPRDVMSSYNEQFF. CDR3 DNA sequence: TGTGCCACCAGCAGCCCTAGGGATGTAATGAGCTCCTACAATGAGCAGTTCTTC.

This clonotype was counted many times. The chain carries TRBV29-1 and TRBJ1-1; D not resolved. Germline CDR1 is SQVTM and CDR2 is ANQGSEA. V lost 0 bases and J lost 1, with 6 bases in between. The CDR3 is 13 amino acids. Here the CDR3 DNA reads TGCAGCGTTGAAGAGGGTGAGAACACTGAAGCTTTCTTT. Translation: CSVEEGENTEAFF.

This clonotype was seen only a few times. This rearrangement joins TRBV4-1 to TRBJ2-1; D is possibly TRBD2 (6 bases). V shed 1 base and J shed 4 bases, with 11 bases lying between them. The CDR3 extends over 15 amino acids. Germline CDR1 reads MGHRA; CDR2 reads YSYEKL. CDR3 in DNA: TGCGCCAGCAGCCAAGCCGGGACTCAATACAATGAGCAGTTCTTC. It codes for CASSQAGTQYNEQFF.

This clonotype was seen a handful of times. The rearrangement uses TRBV5-1 and TRBJ2-1; 9 nucleotides agree with TRBD1. CDR1 is SGHRS and CDR2 is YFSETQ in the germline V gene. The V gene end was trimmed by 5 bases and the J gene end by 0 bases; junction bases not matched to a gene: 6. CDR3 length equals 16 residues. CDR3: CASRTGTGSSYNEQFF. The CDR3 nucleotides read TGCGCCAGCAGAACCGGGACAGGGAGCTCCTACAATGAGCAGTTCTTC.

This clonotype was seen repeatedly, ten times or more. CDR3 DNA: TGTGCCAGCAGTTTAACAGGAAGCTCCTACGAGCAGTACTTC. Translation gives CASSLTGSSYEQYF. The V gene is TRBV28, the J gene TRBJ2-7, with a tentative D call TRBD1 (5 bases). CDR3 length equals 14 residues. Trimming removed 2 bases from V and 0 bases from J, with 8 bases in between. Germline V gene sequence: CDR1 MDHEN, CDR2 SYDVKM.

This clonotype has a count of ten or more. The V and J genes are TRBV3-1 and TRBJ1-1, with D possibly TRBD1 on 5 matching bases. There are 15 residues in the CDR3. Deletions cut 3 bases from V and 5 bases from J, with 16 bases between. CDR1 and CDR2 (germline): LGHDT, YNNKEL (reference sequence). The CDR3 nucleotides read TGTGCCAGCAGCCAGTTTGCAGGGTTGTCGACTGAAGCTTTCTTT. As protein: CASSQFAGLSTEAFF.

The CDR3 protein is CSATPIRGGLGNTEAFF. CDR3 bases: TGCAGCGCCACTCCGATTAGGGGGGGTCTAGGGAACACTGAAGCTTTCTTT. The chain joins TRBV29-1 to TRBJ1-1; D is possibly TRBD1 (6 bases). Germline V gene data show CDR1 as SQVTM and CDR2 as ANQGSEA. The CDR3 runs to 17 residues. The V gene lost 7 bases and the J gene lost 1 base, with 25 bases spanning the gap.

J is TRBJ1-2 and V is TRBV24-1; D gene uncertain. This CDR3 spans 14 amino acids. V was cut by 1 base and J by 4 bases, with 9 bases left in between. CDR1 and CDR2 from the germline V gene are KGHDR and SFDVKD. CDR3 in DNA: TGTGCCACCAGTGATTTTCAGACCTCCTATGGCTACACCTTC. Protein: CATSDFQTSYGYTF.

This clonotype was detected many times. This sequence joins TRBV18 and TRBJ2-5, with 8 bases fitting TRBD1. This CDR3 is built from 14 residues. The junction had 7 bases not matched to a gene; V was cut back by 5 bases and J by 5 bases. The germline CDR1 and CDR2 sequences are KGHSH and LQKENI. CDR3 residues: CASSTRTGIETQYF. CDR3 coding DNA: TGTGCCAGCTCAACCCGGACAGGGATTGAGACCCAGTACTTC.